This T cell receptor (beta chain) is from a study of technical replicates of blood from several donors. Method: immunoSEQ multiplex PCR; TCRdb's copy keeps in-frame clones and lacks some. The repertoire holds 74,000 or so clones, around 96% seen once, with 0.3% to 0.35% in the top ten. Details on this clone: The same CDR3 can be traced to other DNA sequences in this sample.

V lost 2 bases, J lost 5 bases, and 10 bases lay in between. Germline assignment: CDR1 SGDLS and CDR2 YYNGEE. The CDR3 covers 13 residues. V usage is TRBV9 and J usage is TRBJ1-1, with D possibly TRBD1 on 5 matching bases. The source material was T cells isolated from PBMCs. The TCR sequence derives from a human donor in good health. Written as DNA, the CDR3 is TGTGCCAGCAGCGTGGGAGGGGCGACTGAAGCTTTCTTT. Amino acids: CASSVGGATEAFF.